These 15 T cell receptor beta chains were all obtained from the same sample, sequenced in a study of blood T cells in healthy people across ages. Alongside a J-beta primer mix, a sample-barcoded 5' primer served in a second PCR lasting roughly 7 to 11 cycles. MiXCR, applied by TCRdb to the 5' RACE reads, yields one record per CDR3 protein. The sample includes approximately 800,000 distinct CDR3 sequences, about 59% of them seen just once. The sequenced sample was blood. These receptors originate from a man younger than 40 in good health.

The rearrangement joins TRBV5-1 to TRBJ2-1; no clear D. V lost 4 bases, J lost 2 bases, and 7 bases lay in between. The germline gives CDR1 SGHRS, CDR2 YFSETQ. The CDR3 covers 13 residues. Here the CDR3 reads CASSPSTYNEQFF. As DNA, the CDR3 is TGCGCCAGCAGCCCGTCCACCTACAATGAGCAGTTCTTC. The full variable domain, rest sourced from reference TRBV5-1 and TRBJ2-1, is KAGVTQTPRYLIKTRGQQVTLSCSPISGHRSVSWYQQTPGQGLQFLFEYFSETQRNKGNFPGRFSGRQFSNSRSEMNVSTLELGDSALYLCASSPSTYNEQFFGPGTRLTVL.

The chain links TRBV2 to TRBJ2-1; D is possibly TRBD1 (6 bases). V lost 7 bases and J 5 bases, leaving 15 bases between the germline ends. Germline CDR1 reads SNHLY; CDR2 reads FYNNEI. This CDR3 has 14 residues. CDR3 in DNA: TGTGCCAGCAAAGCCCGGGACAACAACAATGAGCAGTTCTTC. This gives the protein CASKARDNNNEQFF.

This chain connects TRBV19 to TRBJ1-5; D is undetermined. Germline V gene lookup returns CDR1 LNHDA and CDR2 SQIVND (reference sequence). Trimming left V 11 bases short and J 1 base short, with 15 bases between. The CDR3 totals 14 residues. CDR3 coding DNA: TGTGCCTGCTGTCCTGGGCAGAGCAATCAGCCCCAGCATTTT. Its translation is CACCPGQSNQPQHF.

With regard to this clonotype: The CDR3 ends on some other residue instead of the conserved phenylalanine or tryptophan, so this is likely a read error. The CDR3 DNA reads TGTGCCAGCAGCTTAGCGGGAGACTACTACGAGCAGTACATC. This translates into CASSLAGDYYEQYI. The V and J genes are TRBV7-2 and TRBJ2-5; D possibly corresponds to TRBD2 (5 bases). The J call may not be correct, given that the DNA end is closer to TRBJ2-7. Looked up from germline, CDR1 is SGHTA and CDR2 is FQGNSA. The length of the CDR3 is 14 residues.

The sample holds a few counts of this clonotype. The junction departs from germline at one end; a sequencing error may be responsible. The genes are TRBV3-1 and TRBJ2-1; D not resolved. The germline V gene has CDR1 LGHDT and CDR2 YNNKEL (reference sequence). The CDR3 is made up of 15 amino acids. For the CDR3, the DNA is TGTGCTAGCAGCCTCAAACAGACTTCCTACAATGAGCAGTTCTTC. Translation gives CASSLKQTSYNEQFF.

This rearrangement joins TRBV9 to TRBJ2-1; 10 positions agree with TRBD1. CDR1 is SGDLS, CDR2 YYNGEE, per germline. The CDR3 runs to 16 residues. Germline trimming cut 1 base from V and 9 bases from J; bases unmatched to any gene: 10. The CDR3 coding sequence is TGTGCCAGCAGCGTAAGGGGGGGACAGGGGACTATTGAGCAGTTCTTC. This encodes CASSVRGGQGTIEQFF.

This clonotype was recorded a few times. A clone one base away is much larger, so this may be a read error. V and J are TRBV15 and TRBJ1-2; maybe TRBD1 (5 bases). Germline V gene sequence: CDR1 LNHNV, CDR2 YYDKDF (reference sequence). The CDR3 covers 13 residues. V shed 8 bases and J shed 3 bases, with 13 bases lying between them. The CDR3 sequence: CATAPTADYGYTF. The CDR3 DNA reads as TGTGCCACCGCCCCGACAGCCGACTATGGCTACACCTTC. Full variable domain (rest looked up from reference TRBV15 and TRBJ1-2): DAMVIQNPRYQVTQFGKPVTLSCSQTLNHNVMYWYQQKSSQAPKLLFHYYDKDFNNEADTPDNFQSRRPNTSFCFLDIRSPGLGDTAMYLCATAPTADYGYTFGSGTRLTVV.

The table lists this clonotype with a few counts. The chain is built from TRBV28 and TRBJ2-7; 9 bases line up with TRBD1. Germline assignment: CDR1 MDHEN and CDR2 SYDVKM. Unmatched junction bases numbered 7, after V lost 4 bases and J lost 3 bases. The length of the CDR3 is 15 residues. The CDR3 here is CASSSPWTGDYEQYF. The CDR3 region has the DNA TGTGCCAGCAGTTCTCCCTGGACAGGGGACTACGAGCAGTACTTC. Full variable domain (outside the CDR3, taken from reference TRBV28 and TRBJ2-7): DVKVTQSSRYLVKRTGEKVFLECVQDMDHENMFWYRQDPGLGLRLIYFSYDVKMKEKGDIPEGYSVSREKKERFSLILESASTNQTSMYLCASSSPWTGDYEQYFGPGTRLTVT.

The sample holds one count of this clonotype. The chain has TRBV7-2 and TRBJ2-3; perhaps TRBD1 as D (6 bases). The ends were cut back, 8 bases at V and 3 bases at J, with 12 bases in the middle. CDR1 and CDR2 from the germline V gene are SGHTA and FQGNSA. There are 13 residues in the CDR3. CDR3 in DNA: TGTGCCAGCCTACAGGGTATAACAGATACGCAGTATTTT. Its translation is CASLQGITDTQYF.

This clonotype was seen only a few times. V gene TRBV24-1 combines with J gene TRBJ2-6; no clear D. The CDR3 contains 16 residues. Per the germline V gene, CDR1 is KGHDR and CDR2 is SFDVKD. With 3 bases removed from V and 0 bases from J, the gap between germline ends came to 8 bases. The CDR3 DNA reads TGTGCCACCAGTGATGCAGGCTTCTCTGGGGCCAACGTCCTGACTTTC. Translation gives CATSDAGFSGANVLTF.

This sequence joins TRBV10-3 and TRBJ2-1; the match to TRBD1 covers 9 bases. V was pared by 7 bases and J by 1 base, with 14 bases of the junction left unmatched. The CDR3 covers 18 residues. Per the germline V gene, CDR1 is ENHRY and CDR2 is SYGVKD. The CDR3 loop reads CAINSGTGQVRSYNEQFF. CDR3 sequence (DNA): TGTGCCATCAACTCCGGGACAGGGCAAGTAAGATCCTACAATGAGCAGTTCTTC.

This chain links TRBV13 with TRBJ1-6; TRBD1 aligns across 10 bases. Trimming took 2 bases from V and 3 from J; bases not matched to a gene: 1. There are 16 residues in the CDR3. Germline V gene sequence: CDR1 PRHDT, CDR2 FYEKMQ (reference sequence). The CDR3 reads CASSLRDRGYNSPLHF. The CDR3 DNA follows: TGTGCCAGCAGCTTAAGGGACAGGGGCTATAATTCACCCCTCCACTTT.

Comments on this clonotype: A read error may produce the germline difference seen at one junction end. V is TRBV12-3 or TRBV12-4 and J is TRBJ2-7; perhaps D is TRBD1 or TRBD2 (5 bases each). This CDR3 has 14 amino acids. CDR3 nucleotide sequence: TGTGCCAGCACCAGGGACCATGGCTCCTACGAGCAGTACTTT. It is translated as CASTRDHGSYEQYF.

The CDR3 DNA follows: TGTGCCAGCAGCGCCCTGGCTCCTTTGGGGCCCCAGCATTTT. Protein: CASSALAPLGPQHF. The genes are TRBV7-9 and TRBJ1-5; D unclear. CDR1 and CDR2 from the germline V gene are SEHNR and FQNEAQ (reference sequence). Between the trimmed V and J ends, which lost 5 bases and 9 bases, there was a span of 17 bases. The CDR3 has 14 amino acids.

Only a few counts were recorded for this clonotype. The chain joins TRBV29-1 to TRBJ2-7, with 8 bases that match TRBD1. The DNA matches TRBJ2-5 better at its end, which makes the J call doubtful. The CDR3 consists of 12 residues. Germline V CDR1 and CDR2: SQVTM, ANQGSEA. The CDR3 here is CSVGQGAETQYF. As DNA, the CDR3 is TGCAGCGTTGGGCAGGGGGCGGAGACCCAGTACTTC.